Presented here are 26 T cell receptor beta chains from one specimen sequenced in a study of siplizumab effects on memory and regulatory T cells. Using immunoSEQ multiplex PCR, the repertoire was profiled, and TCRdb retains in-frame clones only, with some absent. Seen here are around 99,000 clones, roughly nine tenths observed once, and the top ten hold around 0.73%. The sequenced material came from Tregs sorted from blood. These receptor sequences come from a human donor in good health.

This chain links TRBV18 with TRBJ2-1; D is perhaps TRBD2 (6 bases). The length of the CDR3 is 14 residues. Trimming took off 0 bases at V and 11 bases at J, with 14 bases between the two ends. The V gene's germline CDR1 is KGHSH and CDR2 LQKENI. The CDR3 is CASSPPAGGDQQFF. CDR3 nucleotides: TGTGCCAGCTCACCACCGGCGGGCGGGGATCAGCAGTTCTTC.

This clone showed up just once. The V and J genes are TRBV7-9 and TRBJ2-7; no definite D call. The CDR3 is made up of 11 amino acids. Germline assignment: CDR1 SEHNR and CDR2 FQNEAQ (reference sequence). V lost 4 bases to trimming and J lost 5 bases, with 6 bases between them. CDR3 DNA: TGTGCCAGCAGCTCTCTGAACGAGCAGTACTTC. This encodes CASSSLNEQYF.

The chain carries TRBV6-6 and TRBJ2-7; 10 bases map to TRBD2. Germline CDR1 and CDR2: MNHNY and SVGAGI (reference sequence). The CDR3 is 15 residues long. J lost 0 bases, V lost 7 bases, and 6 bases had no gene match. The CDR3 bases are TGTGCCAGCACCCGAGCGGGAGGGAGCTCCTACGAGCAGTACTTC. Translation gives CASTRAGGSSYEQYF.

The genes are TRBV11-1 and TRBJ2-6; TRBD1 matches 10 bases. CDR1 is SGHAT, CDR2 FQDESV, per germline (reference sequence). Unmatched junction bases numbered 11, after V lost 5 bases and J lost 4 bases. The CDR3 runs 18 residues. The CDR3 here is CASSTLRQGARGANVLTF. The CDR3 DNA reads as TGTGCCAGCAGCACATTAAGACAGGGGGCGCGGGGGGCCAACGTCCTGACTTTC.

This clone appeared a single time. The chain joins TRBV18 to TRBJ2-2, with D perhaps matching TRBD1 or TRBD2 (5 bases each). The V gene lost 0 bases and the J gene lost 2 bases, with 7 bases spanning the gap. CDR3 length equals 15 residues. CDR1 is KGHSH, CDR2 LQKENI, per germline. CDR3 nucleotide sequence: TGTGCCAGCTCACCACCGGGACCCAACACCGGGGAGCTGTTTTTT. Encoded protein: CASSPPGPNTGELFF. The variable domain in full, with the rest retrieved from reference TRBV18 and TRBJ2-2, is NAGVMQNPRHLVRRRGQEARLRCSPMKGHSHVYWYRQLPEEGLKFMVYLQKENIIDESGMPKERFSAEFPKEGPSILRIQQVVRGDSAAYFCASSPPGPNTGELFFGEGSRLTVL.

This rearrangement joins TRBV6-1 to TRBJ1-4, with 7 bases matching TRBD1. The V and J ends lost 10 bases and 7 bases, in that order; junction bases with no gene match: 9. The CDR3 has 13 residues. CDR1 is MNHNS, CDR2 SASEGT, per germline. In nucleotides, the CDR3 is TGTGCCATTAAGACAGGGTGGGGTGAAAAACTGTTTTTT. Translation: CAIKTGWGEKLFF.

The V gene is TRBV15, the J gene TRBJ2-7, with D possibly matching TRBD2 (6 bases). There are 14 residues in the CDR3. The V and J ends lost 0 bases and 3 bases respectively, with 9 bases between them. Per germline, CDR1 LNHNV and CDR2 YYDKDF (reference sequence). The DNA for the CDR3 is TGTGCCACCAGCAGAGATGGAGGGAGCTACGAGCAGTACTTC. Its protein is CATSRDGGSYEQYF.

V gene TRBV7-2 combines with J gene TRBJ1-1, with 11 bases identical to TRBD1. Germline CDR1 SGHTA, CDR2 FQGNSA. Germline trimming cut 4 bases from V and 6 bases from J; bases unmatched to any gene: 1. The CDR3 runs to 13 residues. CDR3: CASSWTGGAEAFF. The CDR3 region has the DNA TGTGCCAGCAGCTGGACAGGGGGCGCTGAAGCTTTCTTT.

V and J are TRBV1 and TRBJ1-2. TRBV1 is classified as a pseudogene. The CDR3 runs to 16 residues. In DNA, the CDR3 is TGCACCAGCAGTCTAGGAGTTGTGCGAAAGACCTATGGCTACACCTTC. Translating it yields CTSSLGVVRKTYGYTF.

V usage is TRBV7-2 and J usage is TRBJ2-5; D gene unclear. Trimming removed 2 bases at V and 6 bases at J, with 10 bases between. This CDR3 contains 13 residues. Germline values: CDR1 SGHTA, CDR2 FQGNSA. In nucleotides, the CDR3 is TGTGCCAGCAGCTTAAATCAAGGGAAGACCCAGTACTTC. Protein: CASSLNQGKTQYF. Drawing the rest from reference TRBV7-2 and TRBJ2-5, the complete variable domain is GAGVSQSPSNKVTEKGKDVELRCDPISGHTALYWYRQSLGQGLEFLIYFQGNSAPDKSGLPSDRFSAERTGGSVSTLTIQRTQQEDSAVYLCASSLNQGKTQYFGPGTRLLVL.

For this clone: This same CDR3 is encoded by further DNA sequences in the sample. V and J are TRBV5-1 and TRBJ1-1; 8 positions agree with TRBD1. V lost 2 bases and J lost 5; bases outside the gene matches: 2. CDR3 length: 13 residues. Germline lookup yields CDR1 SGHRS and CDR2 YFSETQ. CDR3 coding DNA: TGCGCCAGCAGCTTAGGGACAGGTACTGAAGCTTTCTTT. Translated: CASSLGTGTEAFF. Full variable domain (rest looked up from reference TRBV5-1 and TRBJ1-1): KAGVTQTPRYLIKTRGQQVTLSCSPISGHRSVSWYQQTPGQGLQFLFEYFSETQRNKGNFPGRFSGRQFSNSRSEMNVSTLELGDSALYLCASSLGTGTEAFFGQGTRLTVV.

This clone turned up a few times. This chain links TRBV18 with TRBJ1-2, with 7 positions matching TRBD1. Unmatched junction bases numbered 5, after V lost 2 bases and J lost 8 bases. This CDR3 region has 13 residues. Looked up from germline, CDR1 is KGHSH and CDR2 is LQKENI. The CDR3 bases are TGTGCCAGCTCACCAACAGGGGACGGGGGCTACACCTTC. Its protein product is CASSPTGDGGYTF.

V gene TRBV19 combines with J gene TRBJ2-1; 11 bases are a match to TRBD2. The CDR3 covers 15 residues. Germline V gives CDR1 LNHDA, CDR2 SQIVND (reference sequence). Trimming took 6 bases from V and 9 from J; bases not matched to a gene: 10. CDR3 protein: CASRRLAGKRGEQFF. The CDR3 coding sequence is TGTGCCAGTAGAAGACTAGCGGGGAAACGGGGTGAGCAGTTCTTC.

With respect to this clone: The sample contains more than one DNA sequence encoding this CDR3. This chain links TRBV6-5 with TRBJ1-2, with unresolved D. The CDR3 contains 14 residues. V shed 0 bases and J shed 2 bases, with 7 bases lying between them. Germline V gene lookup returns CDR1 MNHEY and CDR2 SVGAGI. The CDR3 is CASSYSEVNYGYTF. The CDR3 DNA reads TGTGCCAGCAGTTACTCGGAAGTCAACTATGGCTACACCTTC.

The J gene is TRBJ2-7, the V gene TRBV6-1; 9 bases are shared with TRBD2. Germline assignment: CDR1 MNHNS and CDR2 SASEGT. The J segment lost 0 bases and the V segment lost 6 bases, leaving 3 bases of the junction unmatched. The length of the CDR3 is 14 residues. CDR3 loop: CASRLSGGSYEQYF. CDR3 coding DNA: TGTGCCAGCAGACTTAGCGGGGGCTCCTACGAGCAGTACTTC.

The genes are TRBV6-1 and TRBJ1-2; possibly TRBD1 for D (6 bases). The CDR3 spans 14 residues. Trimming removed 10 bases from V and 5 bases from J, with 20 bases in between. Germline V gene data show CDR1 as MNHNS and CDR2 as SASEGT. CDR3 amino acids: CATYRQASGYGYTF. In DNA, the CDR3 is TGTGCCACCTATCGACAGGCTAGTGGATATGGCTACACCTTC.

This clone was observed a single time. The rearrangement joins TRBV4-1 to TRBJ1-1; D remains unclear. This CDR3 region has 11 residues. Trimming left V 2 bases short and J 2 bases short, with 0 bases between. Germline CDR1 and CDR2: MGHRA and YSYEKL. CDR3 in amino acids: CASSQNTEAFF. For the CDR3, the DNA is TGCGCCAGCAGCCAAAACACTGAAGCTTTCTTT.

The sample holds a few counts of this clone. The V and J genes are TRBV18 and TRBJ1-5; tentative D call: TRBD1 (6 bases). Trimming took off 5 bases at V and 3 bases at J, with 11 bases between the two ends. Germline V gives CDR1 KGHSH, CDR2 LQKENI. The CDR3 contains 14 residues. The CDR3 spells CASSSQGFNQPQHF. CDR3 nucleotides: TGTGCCAGCTCATCACAGGGCTTCAATCAGCCCCAGCATTTT.

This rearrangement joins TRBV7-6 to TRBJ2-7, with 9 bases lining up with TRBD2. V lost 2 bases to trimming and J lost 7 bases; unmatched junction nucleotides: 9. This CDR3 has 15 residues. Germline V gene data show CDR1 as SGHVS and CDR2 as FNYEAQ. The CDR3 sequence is CASSLRAGGPGEQYF. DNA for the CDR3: TGTGCCAGCAGCTTACGGGCGGGAGGGCCTGGGGAGCAGTACTTC.

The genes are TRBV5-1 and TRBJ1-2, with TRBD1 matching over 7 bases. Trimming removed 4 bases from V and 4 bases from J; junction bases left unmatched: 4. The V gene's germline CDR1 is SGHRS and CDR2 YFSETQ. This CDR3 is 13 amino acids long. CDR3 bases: TGCGCCAGCAGCATGACAGGGCTCTATGGCTACACCTTC. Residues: CASSMTGLYGYTF.

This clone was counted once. The CDR3 nucleotides read TGTGCCTGGAGTGTACTGGGGGCGATCTTCTCCTACGAGCAGTACTTC. Its translation is CAWSVLGAIFSYEQYF. This chain joins TRBV30 and TRBJ2-7, with D possibly TRBD1 on 6 matching bases. The V end lost 0 bases, the J end lost 0 bases, and 15 bases lay between the germline ends. From germline, CDR1 is GTSNPN and CDR2 SVGIG (reference sequence). This CDR3 has 16 residues.

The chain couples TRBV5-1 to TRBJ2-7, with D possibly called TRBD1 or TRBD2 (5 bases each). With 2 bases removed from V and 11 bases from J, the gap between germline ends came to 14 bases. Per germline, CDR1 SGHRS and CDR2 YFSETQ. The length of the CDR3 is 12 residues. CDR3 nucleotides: TGCGCCAGCAGCTTTAACCGAGGGGAAGAGTACTTC. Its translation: CASSFNRGEEYF.

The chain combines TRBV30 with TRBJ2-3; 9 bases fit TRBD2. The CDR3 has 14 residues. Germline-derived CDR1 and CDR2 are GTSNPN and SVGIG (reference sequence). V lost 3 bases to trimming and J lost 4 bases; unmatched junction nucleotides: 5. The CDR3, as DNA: TGTGCCTGGAGGGGCGGGAGGGGCCCAGATACGCAGTATTTT. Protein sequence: CAWRGGRGPDTQYF.

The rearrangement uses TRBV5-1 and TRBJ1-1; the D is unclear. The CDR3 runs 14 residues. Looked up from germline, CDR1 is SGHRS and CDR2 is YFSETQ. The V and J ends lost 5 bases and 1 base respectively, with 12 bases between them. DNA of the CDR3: TGCGCCAGCAGACCAGGTTGGGGGAACACTGAAGCTTTCTTT. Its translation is CASRPGWGNTEAFF.

CDR3 residues: CASRIQGANTEAFF. CDR3 DNA: TGTGCCAGCAGAATACAGGGGGCGAACACTGAAGCTTTCTTT. The rearrangement links TRBV27 to TRBJ1-1; TRBD1 aligns across 9 bases. Germline-derived CDR1 and CDR2 are MNHEY and SMNVEV (reference sequence). The V segment lost 6 bases and the J segment 1 base; nucleotides outside the gene matches: 3. This CDR3 region has 14 residues.

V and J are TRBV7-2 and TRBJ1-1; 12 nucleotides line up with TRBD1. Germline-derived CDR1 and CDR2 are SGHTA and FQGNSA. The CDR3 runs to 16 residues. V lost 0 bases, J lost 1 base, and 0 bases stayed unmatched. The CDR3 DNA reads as TGTGCCAGCAGCTTAGCGGGACAGGGGGCGAACACTGAAGCTTTCTTT. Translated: CASSLAGQGANTEAFF.